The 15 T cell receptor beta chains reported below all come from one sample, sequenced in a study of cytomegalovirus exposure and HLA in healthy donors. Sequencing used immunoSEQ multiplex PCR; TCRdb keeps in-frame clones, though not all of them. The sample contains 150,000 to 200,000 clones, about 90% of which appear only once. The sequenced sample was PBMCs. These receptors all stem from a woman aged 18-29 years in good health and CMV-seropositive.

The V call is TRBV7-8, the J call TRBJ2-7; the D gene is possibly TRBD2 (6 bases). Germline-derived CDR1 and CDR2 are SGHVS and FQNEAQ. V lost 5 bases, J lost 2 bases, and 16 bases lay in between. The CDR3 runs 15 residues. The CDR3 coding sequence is TGTGCCAGCAGCCCTTTGGGGGAGGAGGCCTACGAGCAGTACTTC. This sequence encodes CASSPLGEEAYEQYF.

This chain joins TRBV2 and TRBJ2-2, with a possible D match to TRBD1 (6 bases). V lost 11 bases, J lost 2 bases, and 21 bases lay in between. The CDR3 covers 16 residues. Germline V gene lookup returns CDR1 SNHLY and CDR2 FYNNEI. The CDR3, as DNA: TGTGCCTACAGGGTTTTTATGGCGAAAAACACCGGGGAGCTGTTTTTT. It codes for CAYRVFMAKNTGELFF.

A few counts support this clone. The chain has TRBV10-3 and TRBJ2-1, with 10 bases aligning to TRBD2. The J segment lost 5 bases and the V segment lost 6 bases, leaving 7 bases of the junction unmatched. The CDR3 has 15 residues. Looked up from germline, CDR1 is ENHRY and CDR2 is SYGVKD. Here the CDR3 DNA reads TGTGCCATCAGATCTAGCGGGAGTACCCACAATGAGCAGTTCTTC. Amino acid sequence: CAIRSSGSTHNEQFF.

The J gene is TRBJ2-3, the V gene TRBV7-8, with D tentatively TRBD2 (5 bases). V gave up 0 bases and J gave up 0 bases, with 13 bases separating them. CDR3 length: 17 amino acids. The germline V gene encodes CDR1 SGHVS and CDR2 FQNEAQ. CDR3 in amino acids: CASSLAKGLFSTDTQYF. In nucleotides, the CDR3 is TGTGCCAGCAGCTTAGCGAAAGGACTGTTTAGCACAGATACGCAGTATTTT.

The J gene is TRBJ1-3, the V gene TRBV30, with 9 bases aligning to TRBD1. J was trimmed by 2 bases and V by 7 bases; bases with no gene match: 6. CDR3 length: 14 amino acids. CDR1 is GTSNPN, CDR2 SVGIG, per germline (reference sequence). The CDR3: CAFTGGAAGNTIYF. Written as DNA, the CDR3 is TGTGCCTTTACAGGGGGCGCGGCTGGAAACACCATATATTTT. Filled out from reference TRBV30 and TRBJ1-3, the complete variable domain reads SQTIHQWPATLVQPVGSPLSLECTVEGTSNPNLYWYRQAAGRGLQLLFYSVGIGQISSEVPQNLSASRPQDRQFILSSKKLLLSDSGFYLCAFTGGAAGNTIYFGEGSWLTVV.

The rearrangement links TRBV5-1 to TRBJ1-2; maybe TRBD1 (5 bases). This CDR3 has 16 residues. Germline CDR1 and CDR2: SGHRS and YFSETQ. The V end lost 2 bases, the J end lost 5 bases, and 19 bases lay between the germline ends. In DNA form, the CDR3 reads TGCGCCAGCAGCTTACCTCTGGGGCAGGAGCATTATGGCTACACCTTC. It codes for CASSLPLGQEHYGYTF.

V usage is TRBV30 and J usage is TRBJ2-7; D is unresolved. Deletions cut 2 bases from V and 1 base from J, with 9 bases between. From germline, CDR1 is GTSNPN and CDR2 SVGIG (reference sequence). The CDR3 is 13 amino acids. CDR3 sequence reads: CAWSRESSYEQYF. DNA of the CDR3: TGTGCCTGGAGTAGAGAGTCGTCCTACGAGCAGTACTTC.

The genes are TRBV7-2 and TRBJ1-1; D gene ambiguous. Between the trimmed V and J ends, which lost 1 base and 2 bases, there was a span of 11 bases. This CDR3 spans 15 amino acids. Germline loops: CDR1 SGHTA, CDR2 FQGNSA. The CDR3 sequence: CASSLDLRANTEAFF. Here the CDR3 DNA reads TGTGCCAGCAGCTTAGACCTGCGGGCCAACACTGAAGCTTTCTTT.

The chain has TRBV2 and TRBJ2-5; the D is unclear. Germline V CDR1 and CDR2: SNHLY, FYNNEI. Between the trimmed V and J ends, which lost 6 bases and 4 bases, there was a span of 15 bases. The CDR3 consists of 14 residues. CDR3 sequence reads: CASSTPGFPETQYF. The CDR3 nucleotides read TGTGCCAGCAGCACCCCAGGATTTCCAGAGACCCAGTACTTC.

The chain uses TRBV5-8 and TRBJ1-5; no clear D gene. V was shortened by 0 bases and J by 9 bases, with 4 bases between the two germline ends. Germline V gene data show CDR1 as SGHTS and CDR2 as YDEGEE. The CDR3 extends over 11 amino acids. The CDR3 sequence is CASSLGAPQHF. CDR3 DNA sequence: TGTGCCAGCAGCTTGGGGGCGCCCCAGCATTTT. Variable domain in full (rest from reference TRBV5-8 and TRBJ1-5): EAGVTQSPTHLIKTRGQQATLRCSPISGHTSVYWYQQALGLGLQFLLWYDEGEERNRGNFPPRFSGRQFPNYSSELNVNALELEDSALYLCASSLGAPQHFGDGTRLSIL.

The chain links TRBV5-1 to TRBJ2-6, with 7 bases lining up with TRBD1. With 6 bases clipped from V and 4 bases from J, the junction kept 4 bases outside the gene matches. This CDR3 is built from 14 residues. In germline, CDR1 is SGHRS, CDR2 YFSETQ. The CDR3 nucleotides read TGCGCCAGCAAGACAGGGACCGGGGCCAACGTCCTGACTTTC. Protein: CASKTGTGANVLTF. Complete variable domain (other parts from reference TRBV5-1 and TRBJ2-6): KAGVTQTPRYLIKTRGQQVTLSCSPISGHRSVSWYQQTPGQGLQFLFEYFSETQRNKGNFPGRFSGRQFSNSRSEMNVSTLELGDSALYLCASKTGTGANVLTFGAGSRLTVL.

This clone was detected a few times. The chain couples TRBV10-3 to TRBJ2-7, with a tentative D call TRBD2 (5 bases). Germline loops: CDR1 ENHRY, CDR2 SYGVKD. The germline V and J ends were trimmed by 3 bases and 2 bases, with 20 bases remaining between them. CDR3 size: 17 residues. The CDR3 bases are TGTGCCATCAGTGACTGGCGGGTACGTCAAACCCCCTACGAGCAGTACTTC. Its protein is CAISDWRVRQTPYEQYF.

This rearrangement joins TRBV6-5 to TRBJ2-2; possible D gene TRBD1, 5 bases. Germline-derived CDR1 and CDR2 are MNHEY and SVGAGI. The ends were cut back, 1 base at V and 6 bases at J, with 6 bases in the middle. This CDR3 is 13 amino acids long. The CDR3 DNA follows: TGTGCCAGCAGTTACTTGGGGCCCGGGGAGCTGTTTTTT. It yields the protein CASSYLGPGELFF.

In DNA, the CDR3 is TGCGCCAGCAGCTTGGGTGCGGGAGGAACGACCTACGAGCAGTACTTC. It yields the protein CASSLGAGGTTYEQYF. The chain combines TRBV5-1 with TRBJ2-7, with 8 positions matching TRBD2. V lost 0 bases, J lost 2 bases, and 7 bases stayed unmatched. CDR3 length: 16 residues. Germline assignment: CDR1 SGHRS and CDR2 YFSETQ.

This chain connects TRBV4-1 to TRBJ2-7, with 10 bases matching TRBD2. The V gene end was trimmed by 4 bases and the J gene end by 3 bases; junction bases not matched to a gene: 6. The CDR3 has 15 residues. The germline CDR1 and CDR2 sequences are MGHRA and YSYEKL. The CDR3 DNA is TGCGCCAGCAGCCTTCGGACTAGCGGAGGCTACGAGCAGTACTTC. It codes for CASSLRTSGGYEQYF.